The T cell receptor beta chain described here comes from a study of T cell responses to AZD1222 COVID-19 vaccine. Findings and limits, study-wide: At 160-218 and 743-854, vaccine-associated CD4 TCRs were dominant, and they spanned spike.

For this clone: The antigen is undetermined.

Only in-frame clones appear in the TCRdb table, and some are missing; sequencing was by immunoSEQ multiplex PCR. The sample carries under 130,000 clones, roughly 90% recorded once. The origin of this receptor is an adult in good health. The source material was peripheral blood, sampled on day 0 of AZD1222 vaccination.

The CDR3 DNA sequence: TGTGCCAGCAGTTTTGGTCTGGGACAAGGCAATGAGCAGTTCTTC. Its translation is CASSFGLGQGNEQFF. The chain joins TRBV27 to TRBJ2-1, with D perhaps TRBD1 (6 bases). Trimming took 3 bases from V and 6 from J, leaving 15 bases between them. Germline V gives CDR1 MNHEY, CDR2 SMNVEV (reference sequence). This CDR3 region has 15 residues.